The 7 T cell receptor beta chains presented below share a single source sample, sequenced in a study of control samples from healthy donors and cancer patients. Sequencing used immunoSEQ multiplex PCR; TCRdb keeps in-frame clones, though not all of them. Found here are roughly 98,000 clones, 80% to 95% of them singletons; the top ten hold less than 10%. The sample consisted of blood. These receptors were taken from a man in his late teens or twenties in good health.

This chain uses TRBV19 with TRBJ1-1, with D maybe TRBD1 (5 bases). Germline loops: CDR1 LNHDA, CDR2 SQIVND (reference sequence). The V end was cut by 7 bases, the J end by 2 bases, with 11 bases between. CDR3 length: 13 residues. The CDR3 reads CASTPGLNTEAFF. The CDR3 region has the DNA TGTGCCAGTACTCCAGGGCTAAACACTGAAGCTTTCTTT. The whole variable domain, filled in from reference TRBV19 and TRBJ1-1, reads DGGITQSPKYLFRKEGQNVTLSCEQNLNHDAMYWYRQDPGQGLRLIYYSQIVNDFQKGDIAEGYSVSREKKESFPLTVTSAQKNPTAFYLCASTPGLNTEAFFGQGTRLTVV.

In this sample, this clone turned up once. The rearrangement uses TRBV7-9 and TRBJ1-3, with 9 nucleotides matching TRBD1. V was clipped by 5 bases and J by 16 bases; unmatched bases: 6. CDR1 is SEHNR, CDR2 FQNEAQ, per germline (reference sequence). This CDR3 spans 11 amino acids. In DNA, the CDR3 is TGTGCCAGCAGCAGGGACAGGGACAATTATTTT. It codes for CASSRDRDNYF.

The gene calls are TRBV19 and TRBJ1-2; tentative D call: TRBD1 (5 bases). V lost 5 bases, J lost 8 bases, and 15 bases lay in between. Germline assignment: CDR1 LNHDA and CDR2 SQIVND (reference sequence). The CDR3 is made up of 13 amino acids. The CDR3 bases are TGTGCCAGTAGTCCCGGACAAAAACGAGGCTACACCTTC. It yields the protein CASSPGQKRGYTF.

The chain couples TRBV5-4 to TRBJ1-3; D not certain. Germline V CDR1 and CDR2: SGHNT, YYREEE (reference sequence). V was clipped by 4 bases and J by 0 bases, with 11 bases between them. CDR3 length: 15 amino acids. In DNA, the CDR3 is TGTGCCAGCAGCCTGGTCGGAGACTCTGGAAACACCATATATTTT. It specifies CASSLVGDSGNTIYF.

J is TRBJ1-2 and V is TRBV13, with D unresolved. The CDR3 spans 16 residues. Per the germline V gene, CDR1 is PRHDT and CDR2 is FYEKMQ (reference sequence). V was trimmed by 3 bases and J by 2 bases, leaving 16 bases between them. As DNA, the CDR3 is TGTGCCAGCAGCTTCGTGGGGTTCGAGAAAAACTATGGCTACACCTTC. This gives the protein CASSFVGFEKNYGYTF.

The chain is built from TRBV12-3 or TRBV12-4 and TRBJ2-2; D ambiguous. The CDR3 sequence is 11 residues long. Trimming pared 11 bases from V and 2 bases from J, leaving 6 bases between. In DNA form, the CDR3 reads TGTGCCGGGGAAAACACCGGGGAGCTGTTTTTT. This encodes CAGENTGELFF.

The chain employs TRBV19 and TRBJ2-2; 15 bases are a match to TRBD2. The CDR3 is 19 amino acids. Germline V gene lookup returns CDR1 LNHDA and CDR2 SQIVND (reference sequence). J lost 1 base, V lost 6 bases, and 9 bases had no gene match. CDR3 nucleotide sequence: TGTGCCAGTAGCGGCCGGTGGGGACTAGCGGGAGGGAACACCGGGGAGCTGTTTTTT. It encodes CASSGRWGLAGGNTGELFF.